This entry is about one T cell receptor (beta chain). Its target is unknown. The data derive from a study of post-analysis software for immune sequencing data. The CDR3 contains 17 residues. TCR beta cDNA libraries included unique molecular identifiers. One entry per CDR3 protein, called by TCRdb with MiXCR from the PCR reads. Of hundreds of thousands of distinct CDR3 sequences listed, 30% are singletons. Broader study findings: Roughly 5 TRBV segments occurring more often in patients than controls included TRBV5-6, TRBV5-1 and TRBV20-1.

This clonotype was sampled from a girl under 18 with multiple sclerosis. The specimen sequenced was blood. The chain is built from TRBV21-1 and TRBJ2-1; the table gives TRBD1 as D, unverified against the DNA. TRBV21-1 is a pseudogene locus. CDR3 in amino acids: CASSKENSGEPYNEQFF. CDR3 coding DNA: TGTGCCAGCAGCAAAGAAAACTCAGGGGAACCCTACAATGAGCAGTTCTTC.